This T cell receptor (beta chain) comes out of a study of shared clonotypes between healthy human individuals. It was across several immunoSEQ plates that each subset's genomic DNA was evenly split. Some clones are missing from TCRdb's copy, which holds only in-frame ones; the method was immunoSEQ multiplex PCR. This table holds more than 850,000 clones, about 84% found once. The CDR3 is 14 amino acids. Germline V lookup: CDR1 SGHNT, CDR2 YYREEE (reference sequence). V lost 0 bases and J lost 6, with 13 bases in between. The origin of this receptor is a man aged 18 to 29 in good health. Some clones in this sample may be carry-over from other donors' samples. The material sequenced was memory CD4+ T cells from PBMCs. The subset denotes: CD45RA-negative fraction. The genes are TRBV5-4 and TRBJ2-7, with D uncertain. The CDR3 protein is CASSLAMAAREQYF. The DNA of the CDR3 is TGTGCCAGCAGCTTGGCCATGGCGGCCCGCGAGCAGTACTTC.